This T cell receptor beta chain is drawn from a study of T cells in localized non-small cell lung cancer. Atypia-free adjacent lung came from at least 2 cm beyond the tumor margin. TCRdb's table, derived via immunoSEQ multiplex PCR, lists solely in-frame clones and lacks some. The table records about 1,500 clones, around a quarter of them present only once. Findings and limits, study-wide: Higher adjacent-lung clonality was associated with shorter survival. Detection in adjacent lung was observed for a median 57 of the top 100 tumor clones.

Germline CDR1 reads GTSNPN; CDR2 reads SVGIG (reference sequence). The CDR3 is 16 residues long. V gave up 5 bases and J gave up 4 bases, with 20 bases separating them. To note about this clone: Its antigen is unidentified.

Material: normal lung tissue next to the tumor, obtained before any cancer treatment. The receptor's source is a female donor over 55 with stage II lung adenocarcinoma. The chain joins TRBV30 to TRBJ2-2; no reliable D call. In DNA form, the CDR3 reads TGTGCCTGGCTCCCAAGTCAGGCCACCTTCACCGGGGAGCTGTTTTTT. Protein sequence: CAWLPSQATFTGELFF. Drawing the rest from reference TRBV30 and TRBJ2-2, the complete variable domain is SQTIHQWPATLVQPVGSPLSLECTVEGTSNPNLYWYRQAAGRGLQLLFYSVGIGQISSEVPQNLSASRPQDRQFILSSKKLLLSDSGFYLCAWLPSQATFTGELFFGEGSRLTVL.